These 7 T cell receptor beta chains were all obtained from the same sample, sequenced in a study of T-cell reconstitution after alpha-beta-depleted transplantation in children. TCRbeta library preparation incorporated unique molecular identifiers. TCRdb called the PCR reads again in MiXCR, with one record for every CDR3 protein. Counted here are some 200,000 distinct CDR3 sequences, around 9.2% occurring once; the ten biggest clones make up 35% to 40%. Here the sequenced sample was PBMCs, mostly from graft donor cells, taken 360 days after TCRalphabeta/CD19-depleted stem cell transplant. The receptors come from a male patient between 2 and 9 years old who had a stem cell transplant for acute myeloid leukemia, so the T cells may come from the graft donor.

This clonotype was recorded many times. V is TRBV18 and J is TRBJ2-5, with D hard to call. Per the germline V gene, CDR1 is KGHSH and CDR2 is LQKENI. The CDR3 spans 13 residues. The V and J ends lost 2 bases and 1 base respectively, with 5 bases between them. The CDR3 coding sequence is TGTGCCAGCTCACCATCCCCCCAAGAGACCCAGTACTTC. Translating gives CASSPSPQETQYF.

This clonotype was counted only a few times. V gene TRBV6-5 combines with J gene TRBJ2-1; 13 bases line up with TRBD2. The CDR3 spans 16 residues. The germline V gene encodes CDR1 MNHEY and CDR2 SVGAGI. V lost 2 bases and J lost 10; bases outside the gene matches: 8. CDR3: CASSYNGLAGVGEQFF. CDR3 coding DNA: TGTGCCAGCAGTTACAATGGACTAGCGGGAGTTGGGGAGCAGTTCTTC.

The chain combines TRBV10-3 with TRBJ2-7; 8 nucleotides match TRBD1. CDR1 and CDR2 (germline): ENHRY, SYGVKD. V was clipped by 6 bases and J by 0 bases; unmatched bases: 7. There are 15 residues in the CDR3. CDR3 sequence (DNA): TGTGCCATCAGCCAGGGGGCAGAGAGCTCCTACGAGCAGTACGTC. Amino acid sequence: CAISQGAESSYEQYV.

In its sample, this clonotype was seen a few times. The chain couples TRBV12-3 or TRBV12-4 to TRBJ2-1, with TRBD1 matching over 9 bases. This CDR3 is 13 amino acids long. V trimming: 3 bases; J trimming: 10 bases; junction bases outside the gene matches: 4. The CDR3 reads CASSFAGTGEQFF. CDR3 coding DNA: TGTGCCAGCAGTTTCGCTGGGACAGGGGAGCAGTTCTTC.

At least ten counts were recorded for this clonotype. The chain uses TRBV29-1 and TRBJ2-3; TRBD1 matches 8 bases. Germline lookup yields CDR1 SQVTM and CDR2 ANQGSEA. V gave up 1 base and J gave up 4 bases; unmatched junction bases: 7. The CDR3 is 15 residues long. The CDR3 DNA reads as TGCAGCGTTGAAGGGCTCCGGACAGGGCCAGATACGCAGTATTTT. The encoded protein is CSVEGLRTGPDTQYF.

This clonotype appeared many times. This rearrangement joins TRBV2 to TRBJ2-2; 8 nucleotides line up with TRBD2. The CDR3 totals 16 residues. Germline V gene data show CDR1 as SNHLY and CDR2 as FYNNEI. The junction had 7 bases not matched to a gene; V was cut back by 3 bases and J by 4 bases. CDR3 coding DNA: TGTGCCAGCAGTGATTCGGCTAGCGGGTTCACCGGGGAGCTGTTTTTT. Residues: CASSDSASGFTGELFF.

The chain has TRBV20-1 and TRBJ1-5; D unresolved. The CDR3 totals 15 residues. Germline V gene data show CDR1 as DFQATT and CDR2 as SNEGSKA (reference sequence). Trimming took 5 bases from V and 3 from J, leaving 17 bases between them. The CDR3 region is CSASVGGRDNQPQHF. The CDR3 region has the DNA TGCAGTGCTTCGGTAGGCGGGCGGGACAATCAGCCCCAGCATTTT.